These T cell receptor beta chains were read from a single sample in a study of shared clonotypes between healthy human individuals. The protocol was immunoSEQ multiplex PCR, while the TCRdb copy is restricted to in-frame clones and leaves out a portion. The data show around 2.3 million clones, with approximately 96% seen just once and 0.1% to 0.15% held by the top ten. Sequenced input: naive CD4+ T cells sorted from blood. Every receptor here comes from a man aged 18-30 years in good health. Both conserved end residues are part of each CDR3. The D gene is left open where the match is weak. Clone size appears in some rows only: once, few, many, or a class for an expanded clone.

CASRSGGNEKLFF	TGTGCCAGCAGATCCGGGGGTAATGAAAAACTGTTTTTT	TRBJ1-4	TRBV28	-	-
CASSWTVDEKLFF	TGTGCCAGCAGTTGGACCGTCGATGAAAAACTGTTTTTT	TRBJ1-4	TRBV6-6	-	-
CASSLSGGSGNTIYF	TGTGCCAGCAGCTTATCCGGGGGATCTGGAAACACCATATATTTT	TRBJ1-3	TRBV7-8	-	-
CASSLTGSSGNTIYF	TGTGCCAGCAGTTTAACGGGAAGCTCTGGAAACACCATATATTTT	TRBJ1-3	TRBV27	-	-
CASRRTETQYF	TGTGCCAGCAGGAGAACAGAAACGCAGTATTTT	TRBJ2-3	TRBV6-1	-	-
CASSQSGVFTDTQYF	TGCGCCAGCAGCCAGTCAGGGGTTTTCACAGATACGCAGTATTTT	TRBJ2-3	TRBV4-1	-	-
CASSFRGDSSYEQYF	TGTGCCAGCAGCTTCAGAGGGGACAGCTCCTACGAGCAGTACTTC	TRBJ2-7	TRBV11-3	-	TRBD1
CATSRGGENTGELFF	TGTGCCACCAGCAGAGGCGGGGAGAACACCGGGGAGCTGTTTTTT	TRBJ2-2	TRBV15	once	-
CASSQEGTVNNEQFF	TGCGCCAGCAGCCAAGAGGGGACGGTGAACAATGAGCAGTTCTTC	TRBJ2-1	TRBV4-3	-	-
CAIWTGGSGANVLTF	TGTGCCATATGGACAGGGGGGTCTGGGGCCAACGTCCTGACTTTC	TRBJ2-6	TRBV6-1	-	TRBD1
CASSSGRTPMTGGYTF	TGTGCCAGCAGTAGTGGCCGGACCCCCATGACAGGGGGCTACACCTTC	TRBJ1-2	TRBV28	-	TRBD1
CASSVFPEQNTEAFF	TGTGCCAGCAGCGTATTCCCGGAACAGAACACTGAAGCTTTCTTT	TRBJ1-1	TRBV9	-	-
CASSIIDRDRYGYTF	TGTGCCAGTAGTATCATTGACAGGGACCGATATGGCTACACCTTC	TRBJ1-2	TRBV19	-	TRBD1
CASSHRQGDGREGHYEQYF	TGTGCCAGCAGCCACCGACAGGGGGATGGGCGGGAGGGCCACTACGAGCAGTACTTC	TRBJ2-7	TRBV11-3	-	-
CASSPFGLNTEAFF	TGTGCCAGCTCCCCGTTTGGCTTGAACACTGAAGCTTTCTTT	TRBJ1-1	TRBV18	-	-
CASSPVVGGYTF	TGTGCCAGTAGTCCCGTAGTGGGTGGCTACACCTTC	TRBJ1-2	TRBV19	-	-
CASSLASQGKQETQYF	TGTGCCAGCAGCTTAGCCAGTCAGGGAAAACAAGAGACCCAGTACTTC	TRBJ2-5	TRBV11-2	-	-